The present T cell receptor beta chain was sequenced within a study of low-dose radiotherapy and immunotherapy resistance in tumors. CDR1 is SGDLS and CDR2 is YYNGEE in the germline V gene. V shed 4 bases, J shed 10 bases, and the junction held 7 bases outside the gene matches. This CDR3 has 15 residues. Priming of first-strand cDNA relied on TRAV- and TRBV-specific primers (covering alpha and beta chains). Amplification of TCRs used a constant-region primer and V-primer adapter for roughly 20 PCR cycles. By in vitro transcription, the isolated mRNA was amplified. Using its own MiXCR run on the reads, TCRdb lists one record per CDR3 protein. The data contain under 15,000 distinct CDR3 sequences, less than 65% of them singletons. Nivolumab, ipilimumab, aspirin, low-dose cyclophosphamide and low-dose radiotherapy were all administered to the donors.

This clonotype was sampled from a human donor with advanced metastatic prostate, ovarian, gallbladder or colorectal cancer (not recorded which). This table probably holds off-target reads from a library built for another chain. The chain has TRBV9 and TRBJ1-6; 11 nucleotides agree with TRBD1. The CDR3 DNA reads TGTGCCAGCAGCCCCAGGACAGGGGGCGCATCACCCCTCCACTTT. Translated: CASSPRTGGASPLHF.